The clone carrying this TCR beta chain was observed a handful of times. This record comes from a study of blood T cell repertoires in COVID-19. Study information: There were acute and convalescent COVID-19 samples, and they came from the United States, Italy and Spain. Nucleic acid was either cDNA or gDNA, and it came from T cells, B-cell-depleted T cells, or PBMCs.

The CDR3 covers 14 residues. Germline V gene lookup returns CDR1 LNHDA and CDR2 SQIVND (reference sequence). J lost 0 bases, V lost 6 bases, and 2 bases had no gene match. Original methodology: Amplified reference gene primers provided the basis for estimating nucleated cell counts. Generated by immunoSEQ multiplex PCR, the TCRdb table keeps only in-frame clones and is missing some. V, J and clone size are taken as reported in that table, and D and trimming were inferred from the DNA itself. The sample shows 150,000 to 200,000 clones, approximately 81% of them seen only once. The chain couples TRBV19 to TRBJ1-3; 7 bases align to TRBD1. What was sequenced was peripheral blood. The TCR was taken from a human donor with acute or convalescent COVID-19. The donor label of this sample is uncertain. The CDR3 here is CASSRDSSGNTIYF. The CDR3 DNA reads as TGTGCCAGTAGCCGGGACAGCTCTGGAAACACCATATATTTT. Variable domain in full (rest from reference TRBV19 and TRBJ1-3): DGGITQSPKYLFRKEGQNVTLSCEQNLNHDAMYWYRQDPGQGLRLIYYSQIVNDFQKGDIAEGYSVSREKKESFPLTVTSAQKNPTAFYLCASSRDSSGNTIYFGEGSWLTVV.